The entry that follows covers one T cell receptor beta chain sequence. What it binds is unknown. These data are taken from a study of CD4+ T cells in melanoma. Findings of the study overall: A reported correlation linked neoantigen-specific CD4+ T cells to CD8+, macrophage and B cell function. Reportedly, melanoma neoantigen-specific CD4+ T cells showed varied differentiation states.

The germline CDR1 and CDR2 sequences are SEHNR and FQNEAQ (reference sequence). The CDR3 totals 14 residues. The ends were cut back, 5 bases at V and 1 base at J, with 11 bases in the middle. The repertoire was sequenced with immunoSEQ multiplex PCR; TCRdb's copy has only in-frame clones and lacks some. The sample includes approximately 9,900 clones, about 66% of them seen just once. The V call is TRBV7-9, the J call TRBJ1-1, with D unclear. The specimen sequenced was cells from a culture (not recorded whether cultured in vitro). This TCR was recovered from a human donor with melanoma. The CDR3 sequence is CASSARGANTEAFF. CDR3 DNA: TGTGCCAGCAGCGCCAGAGGCGCGAACACTGAAGCTTTCTTT.